This TCR beta chain originates from a study of blood T cell repertoires in COVID-19. V was pared by 3 bases and J by 7 bases, with 16 bases between. This CDR3 is built from 14 residues. Germline CDR1 reads SGHDT; CDR2 reads YYEEEE. As originally analysed: Using reference gene primer amplification, nucleated cell counts were estimated. The table came from immunoSEQ multiplex PCR; TCRdb's copy has only in-frame clones and leaves some out. V and J calls and clone size are copied from that table; D and trimming were computed from the DNA. Among 150,000 to 200,000 clones listed, roughly 80% were seen once.

Sequenced sample: peripheral blood. The genes are TRBV5-6 and TRBJ1-2; tentative D call: TRBD1 (5 bases). This TCR was recovered from a woman aged 70 to 79 with COVID-19, enrolled during active disease. The CDR3 spells CASSSYPDSLGYTF. In nucleotides, the CDR3 is TGTGCCAGCAGCTCCTACCCTGACAGCCTTGGCTACACCTTC.